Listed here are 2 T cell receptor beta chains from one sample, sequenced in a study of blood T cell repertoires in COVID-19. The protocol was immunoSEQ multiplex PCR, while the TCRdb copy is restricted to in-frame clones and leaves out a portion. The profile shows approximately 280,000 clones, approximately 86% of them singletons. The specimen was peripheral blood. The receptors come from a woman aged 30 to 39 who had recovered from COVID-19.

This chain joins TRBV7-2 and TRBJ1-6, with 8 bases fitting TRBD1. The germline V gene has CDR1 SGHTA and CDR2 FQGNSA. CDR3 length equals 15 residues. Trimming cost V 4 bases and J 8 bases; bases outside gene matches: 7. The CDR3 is CASSSETGVYSPLHF. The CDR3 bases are TGTGCCAGCAGCTCCGAGACAGGGGTTTATTCACCCCTCCACTTT.

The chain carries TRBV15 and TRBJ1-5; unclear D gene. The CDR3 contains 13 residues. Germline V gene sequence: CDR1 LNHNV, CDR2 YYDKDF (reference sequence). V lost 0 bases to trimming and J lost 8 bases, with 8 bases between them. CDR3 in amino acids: CATSREAREPQHF. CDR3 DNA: TGTGCCACCAGCAGAGAGGCTCGTGAGCCCCAGCATTTT.